This TCR beta chain derives from a study of T cells expressing NK-cell markers. Across the whole study: Investigators obtained TCR beta repertoires from sorted CD3+CD56+NKG2C+, CD3+CD56+NKG2C- and CD3+CD56-NKG2C+ T cells. Notes on the study in general: As a fraction of CD8+ T cells, dominant NKG2C+ clonotypes reached about 1.0-8% in six donors.

With the 5' RACE reads reprocessed, TCRdb shows one record per CDR3 protein and no DNA. Its table records some 440,000 distinct CDR3 sequences. The germline V gene encodes CDR1 MGHRA and CDR2 YSYEKL. This CDR3 region has 13 residues. As for this clonotype: What it binds is not known.

This chain connects TRBV4-1 to TRBJ2-1; the TCRdb call, TRBD2, lacks DNA for checking. The receptor was derived from a woman aged 45 to 65 in good health. The material sequenced was blood T cells: a sorted CD56 or NKG2C T cell subset, CD4+ or CD8+ T cells, or bulk PBMC T cells (not recorded which). The CDR3 loop reads CASSQGAMDEQFF.